This is a list of T cell receptor beta chains from one sample in a study of cytomegalovirus exposure and HLA in healthy donors. This table comes from immunoSEQ multiplex PCR, and its TCRdb copy is limited to in-frame clones, with some not included. The sample contains roughly 200,000 clones, more than 85% of which appear only once. The sample comprised PBMCs. The receptors here all came from a woman aged 18 to 35 in good health and CMV-seronegative. CDR3s include the opening cysteine and the closing phenylalanine or tryptophan. D genes are given only for firm matches. Clone size is shown for a subset of rows, as once, few, many or a class of expanded clone.

V gene	clone size	J gene	D gene	CDR3 protein	CDR3 DNA
TRBV5-1	NA	TRBJ1-4	NA	CASSLAPGGGTEKLFF	TGCGCCAGCAGCTTGGCCCCGGGCGGAGGTACTGAAAAACTGTTTTTT
TRBV5-1	NA	TRBJ2-4	TRBD1	CASSTGQGRVIQYF	TGCGCCAGCAGCACGGGACAGGGGCGGGTCATTCAGTACTTC
TRBV5-4	NA	TRBJ2-7	NA	CASSLYSYEQYF	TGTGCCAGCAGCTTGTATTCCTACGAGCAGTACTTC
TRBV7-2	once	TRBJ1-2	NA	CASSLNGYDGHTF	TGTGCCAGCAGCTTAAACGGGTACGATGGCCACACCTTC
TRBV7-2	NA	TRBJ1-1	TRBD1	CASSWDRGNTEAFF	TGTGCCAGCAGTTGGGACAGGGGAAACACTGAAGCTTTCTTT
TRBV15	few	TRBJ1-1	TRBD1	CATSTRTGKNTEAFF	TGTGCCACCAGCACTAGGACAGGCAAGAACACTGAAGCTTTCTTT
TRBV19	NA	TRBJ1-3	NA	CASSRAGRYSGNTIYF	TGTGCCAGTAGTCGTGCGGGACGCTACTCTGGAAACACCATATATTTT
TRBV9	NA	TRBJ2-3	TRBD2	CASSVVPGGDTQYF	TGTGCCAGCAGCGTAGTCCCGGGAGGAGATACGCAGTATTTT
TRBV7-2	NA	TRBJ2-4	NA	CASSRRATGVRNIQYF	TGTGCCAGCAGCCGACGAGCAACAGGCGTCAGGAACATTCAGTACTTC
TRBV6-1	NA	TRBJ1-1	TRBD1	CASTGQGVLNTEAFF	TGTGCCAGCACCGGACAGGGGGTTCTGAACACTGAAGCTTTCTTT
TRBV6-1	NA	TRBJ1-2	NA	CASSEAQTKGRRDYGYTF	TGTGCCAGCAGTGAAGCGCAGACAAAAGGAAGGCGCGACTATGGCTACACCTTC